This TCR beta chain was retrieved from a study of control samples from healthy donors and cancer patients. Profiled with immunoSEQ multiplex PCR; TCRdb holds only in-frame clones, not every one. The data hold under 200,000 clones, with nearly 96% observed a single time. The CDR3 contains 13 residues. CDR1 and CDR2 (germline): MNHEY, SVGAGI. Trimming took 7 bases from V and 4 from J, leaving 12 bases between them. This clone was recorded only once. Sequenced sample: blood. This sequence originates from a woman in her twenties or thirties in good health. The rearrangement joins TRBV6-5 to TRBJ2-3; D tentatively reads TRBD1 or TRBD2 (5 bases each). The CDR3 sequence: CASMGDRPDTQYF. DNA of the CDR3: TGTGCCAGCATGGGGGATCGGCCAGATACGCAGTATTTT.